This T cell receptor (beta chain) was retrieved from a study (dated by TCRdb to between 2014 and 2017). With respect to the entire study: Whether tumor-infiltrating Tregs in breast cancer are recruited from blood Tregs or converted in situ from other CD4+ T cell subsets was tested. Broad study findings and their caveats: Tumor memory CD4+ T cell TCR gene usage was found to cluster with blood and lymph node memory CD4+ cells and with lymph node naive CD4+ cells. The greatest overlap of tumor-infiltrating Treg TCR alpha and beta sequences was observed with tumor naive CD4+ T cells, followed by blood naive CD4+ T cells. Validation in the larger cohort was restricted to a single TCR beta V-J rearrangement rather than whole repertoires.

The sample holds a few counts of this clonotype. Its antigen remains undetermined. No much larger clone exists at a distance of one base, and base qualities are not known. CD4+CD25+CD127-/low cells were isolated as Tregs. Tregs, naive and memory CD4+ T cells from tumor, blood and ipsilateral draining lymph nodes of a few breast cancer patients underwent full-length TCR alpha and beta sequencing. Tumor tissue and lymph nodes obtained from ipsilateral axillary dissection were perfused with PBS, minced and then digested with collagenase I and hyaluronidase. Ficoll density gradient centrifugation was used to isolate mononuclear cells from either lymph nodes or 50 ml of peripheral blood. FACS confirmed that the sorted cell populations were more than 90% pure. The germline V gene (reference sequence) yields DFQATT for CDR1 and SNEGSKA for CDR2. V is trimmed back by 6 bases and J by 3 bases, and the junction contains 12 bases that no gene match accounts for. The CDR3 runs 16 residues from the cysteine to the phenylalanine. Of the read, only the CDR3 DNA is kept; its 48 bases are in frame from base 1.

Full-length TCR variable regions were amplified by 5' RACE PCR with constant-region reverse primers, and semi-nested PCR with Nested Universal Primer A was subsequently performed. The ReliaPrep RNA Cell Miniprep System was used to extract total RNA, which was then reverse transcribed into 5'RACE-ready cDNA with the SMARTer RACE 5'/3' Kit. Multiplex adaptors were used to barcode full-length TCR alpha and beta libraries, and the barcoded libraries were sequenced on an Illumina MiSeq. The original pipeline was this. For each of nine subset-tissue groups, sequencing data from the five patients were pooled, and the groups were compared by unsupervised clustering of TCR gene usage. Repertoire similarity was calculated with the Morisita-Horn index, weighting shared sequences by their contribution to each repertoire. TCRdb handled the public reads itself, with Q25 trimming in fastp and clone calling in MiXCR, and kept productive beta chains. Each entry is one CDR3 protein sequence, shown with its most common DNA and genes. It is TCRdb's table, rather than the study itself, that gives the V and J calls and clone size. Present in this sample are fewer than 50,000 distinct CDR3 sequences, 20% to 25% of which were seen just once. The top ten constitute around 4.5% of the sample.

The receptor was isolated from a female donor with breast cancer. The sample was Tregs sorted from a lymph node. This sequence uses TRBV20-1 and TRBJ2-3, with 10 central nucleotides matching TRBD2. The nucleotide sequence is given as TGCAGTGCGGCACTCCATAGCGGGAGGATTACAGATACGCAGTATTTT. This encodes CSAALHSGRITDTQYF.